Below, one T cell receptor (beta chain) is given with its context. Its specific antigen is unknown. Per-base quality was not reported, and no clone a single base away is much larger than it. This record comes from a study of blood T cell repertoires in COVID-19 (dated by TCRdb to the early 2020s). General notes on the study: Samples covering the acute and convalescent phases of COVID-19 were provided by collaborators in the United States, Italy and Spain. The repertoires were released in a freely available public database meant as a resource for research on the immune response to SARS-CoV-2. Samples came from the ongoing ImmuneRACE study (first 160 participants) plus 1,254 subjects from 6 global collaborators. Sample metadata almost always included a de-identified subject ID, COVID-19 status, age in years and sex. The dataset comprised deeply sampled blood TCRbeta repertoires from subjects exposed to, actively infected with, or recovered from COVID-19. The prospective study material was composed of cDNA or gDNA derived from T cells, B-cell-depleted T cells, or PBMCs. Where available, HLA class I and class II types were obtained from metadata supplied by the sample provider rather than from assay-based typing. What the authors observed across the whole study: Clinical and demographic metadata were provided uncurated, with the amount varying by source and participant.

The CDR3, cysteine through phenylalanine, is 14 amino acids long. Just the 42-base CDR3 DNA is kept, in frame starting at base 1. Participants in the prospective study were enrolled through a virtual design, were aged about 18 to 90 years, and lived in 24 United States geographic areas. Cohort assignment in the prospective study relied on participant-reported clinical history from a screening survey and a study questionnaire. Each participant in the prospective study had whole blood, serum and a nasopharyngeal or oropharyngeal swab collected by mobile phlebotomists. Prospective study participants could optionally give additional blood draws and questionnaires over an approximately 2-month period. Blood samples from the prospective study were shipped frozen or at room temperature prior to DNA extraction. The immunoSEQ Assay, a bias-controlled multiplex PCR, was used to amplify TCRbeta CDR3 regions from genomic DNA. As for the authors' bioinformatics: Within the assay, amplification of reference gene primers was used to estimate how many nucleated cells each sample contained. To quantify the absolute abundance of each unique TCRbeta CDR3 rearrangement, sequence reads were collapsed and filtered. For each sample, productive Simpson clonality was calculated as the square root of Simpson's diversity index across productive rearrangements. The clones in this table, taken by TCRdb from immuneACCESS, are in-frame only. Not every clone is retained; where verified, under half of the shortfall comes from an unresolved V gene, and the cause of the rest is unknown. Clonal size and the V and J genes are those of that table, whereas D and trimming came from the DNA. The sample table records 260,000 or so clones; approximately 89% of these occur just once. In total, the top ten clones hold 0.95% to 1.5% of the sample.

The sequence links TRBV21-1 to TRBJ1-1; the table's TRBD1 call for D was not verified on the DNA. TRBV21-1 is marked as a pseudogene. This sequence was found in a middle-aged woman with acute COVID-19. Sequenced: PBMCs or T cells enriched from blood (not recorded which). This receptor has the CDR3 CASSKAGGGTEAFF. The nucleotides read TGTGCCAGCAGCAAAGCAGGGGGCGGGACTGAAGCTTTCTTT.